These T cell receptor beta chains were read from a single sample in a study of blood T cell repertoires in COVID-19. Profiled with immunoSEQ multiplex PCR; TCRdb holds only in-frame clones, not every one. The sample lists about 300,000 clones, more than 75% seen once, with roughly 4.5% in the top ten. Specimen: PBMCs or T cells enriched from blood (not recorded which). The receptors derive from a young man who had recovered from COVID-19. The CDR3 runs from the conserved cysteine through the conserved F or W. The D gene is left open where the match is weak. For some rows the clone size is stated as once, few or many, or as a class when expanded; others skip it.

V	D	J	size	DNA	CDR3
TRBV7-2	NA	TRBJ1-2	NA	TGTGCCAGCAGCTCGTCAGAAACAGGGCGTACGGGCTACACCTTC	CASSSSETGRTGYTF
TRBV6-1	NA	TRBJ1-3	NA	TGTGCCAGCAGTGGCACTACGGGAGGGGGTCCTGGAAACACCATATATTTT	CASSGTTGGGPGNTIYF
TRBV5-1	TRBD2	TRBJ2-3	NA	TGCGCCAGCAGCCTGCTAGCGGGGGGGCTCGCAGATACGCAGTATTTT	CASSLLAGGLADTQYF
TRBV29-1	NA	TRBJ1-2	NA	TGCAGCGTTGAAGTTGAGGGGGGGCACGATTATGGCTACACCTTC	CSVEVEGGHDYGYTF
TRBV5-1	TRBD2	TRBJ2-1	NA	TGCGCCACTACCTCTAGCGGGAACAATGAGCAGTTCTTC	CATTSSGNNEQFF
TRBV6-2/TRBV6-3	TRBD2	TRBJ2-7	NA	TGTGCCAGCAGTTCTTTCAGACTAGCGCCAACCTACGAGCAGTACTTC	CASSSFRLAPTYEQYF
TRBV2	TRBD2	TRBJ2-1	NA	TGTGCCAGCACTGGGGGCGGGAGGGCCGACACAAACTACAATGAGCAGTTCTTC	CASTGGGRADTNYNEQFF
TRBV11-3	TRBD2	TRBJ2-5	NA	TGTGCCAGCAGCATCGCGGGGGTAGAGACCCAGTACTTC	CASSIAGVETQYF
TRBV30	NA	TRBJ2-2	NA	TGTGCCCACGCGCGGGGTAGCACCGGGGAGCTGTTTTTT	CAHARGSTGELFF
TRBV30	NA	TRBJ1-4	few	TGTGCCTGGAAAGGGGGGGCAACTAATGAAAAACTGTTTTTT	CAWKGGATNEKLFF
TRBV27	TRBD1	TRBJ1-6	NA	TGTGCCAGCAGTTTGGGACAGAGGAATTCACCCCTCCACTTT	CASSLGQRNSPLHF
TRBV5-1	TRBD1	TRBJ1-1	NA	TGCGCCAGCAGCTTGACGGGACAGAGAAACACTGAAGCTTTCTTT	CASSLTGQRNTEAFF
TRBV4-1	TRBD1	TRBJ2-6	NA	TGCGCCAGCAGCCAACCCGGGACAGGGATCCCTGGGGCCAACGTCCTGACTTTC	CASSQPGTGIPGANVLTF
TRBV5-1	NA	TRBJ1-6	few	TGCGCCAGCAGCTTGGCCCGGGGGGCCCTTAATTCACCCCTCCACTTT	CASSLARGALNSPLHF
TRBV6-6	TRBD2	TRBJ2-7	few	TGTGCCAGCAGTCGAGTCCTAGCGGGAGGGCCCCGCCACGAGCAGTACTTC	CASSRVLAGGPRHEQYF
TRBV7-9	NA	TRBJ2-1	NA	TGTGCCAGCAGCCGGGGGGCGGCAGCTCCGTACAATGAGCAGTTCTTC	CASSRGAAAPYNEQFF
TRBV11-3	TRBD2	TRBJ2-7	few	TGTGCCAGCAGCTTAGGACTAGCGGTCTACGAGCAGTACTTC	CASSLGLAVYEQYF
TRBV6-2/TRBV6-3	NA	TRBJ2-5	NA	TGTGCCAGCAGTTACGGACAGGGAGGGGAGACCCAGTACTTC	CASSYGQGGETQYF
TRBV28	TRBD1	TRBJ2-5	NA	TGTGCCAGCAGTTTAGGGACAGGGGTGGGAGAGACCCAGTACTTC	CASSLGTGVGETQYF
TRBV30	TRBD1	TRBJ1-6	NA	TGTGCCTGGGGGCCGACAGGGGGCGTTTCACCCCTCCACTTT	CAWGPTGGVSPLHF
TRBV5-5	NA	TRBJ1-1	NA	TGTGCCAGCAGCTTGGTCGGGAGTGGGGACACTGAAGCTTTCTTT	CASSLVGSGDTEAFF
TRBV6-6	TRBD1	TRBJ1-5	NA	TGTGCCAGCAGTGACGGACAGGGGATCAGGCCCCAGCATTTT	CASSDGQGIRPQHF
TRBV2	TRBD1	TRBJ1-4	NA	TGTGCCAGCACGGGACAGGGGGGGTCGGAACTGTTTTTT	CASTGQGGSELFF
TRBV5-6	TRBD2	TRBJ2-5	once	TGTGCCAGCAGCTTTAGTAGCGGGGGTGCACAAGAGACCCAGTACTTC	CASSFSSGGAQETQYF
TRBV14	NA	TRBJ1-6	once	TGTGCCAGCAGCCAAGATTCCAACCTATGGAATTCACCCCTCCACTTT	CASSQDSNLWNSPLHF
TRBV10-2	NA	TRBJ1-5	NA	TGCGCCAGCCGGCGGGACGGCAATCAGCCCCAGCATTTT	CASRRDGNQPQHF
TRBV6-6	NA	TRBJ2-7	NA	TGTGCCAGCAGTCGATCGATCCTAAACTACGAGCAGTACTTC	CASSRSILNYEQYF
TRBV5-1	NA	TRBJ1-3	NA	TGCGCCAGCAGCTTGGTCGCCGGGGGCTCTGGAAACACCATATATTTT	CASSLVAGGSGNTIYF
TRBV27	TRBD2	TRBJ2-3	NA	TGTGCCAGCAGTCAAAAGCGGGGGAGCACAGATACGCAGTATTTT	CASSQKRGSTDTQYF
TRBV7-2	TRBD2	TRBJ2-7	NA	TGTGCCAGCAGCTTAAAGGGGACTAGCGTCTACGAGCAGTACTTC	CASSLKGTSVYEQYF
TRBV11-3	TRBD2	TRBJ2-3	NA	TGTGCCAGCAGCTATAGCGGGATTCGGGATACGCAGTATTTT	CASSYSGIRDTQYF
TRBV24-1	NA	TRBJ2-5	once	TGTGCCACCAGTGGGGGGCTGGAGACCCAGTACTTC	CATSGGLETQYF
TRBV2	NA	TRBJ1-1	NA	TGTGCCAGCAGTGAGGTTTGGCGGGGGGGCACTGAAGCTTTCTTT	CASSEVWRGGTEAFF
TRBV11-3	NA	TRBJ2-5	NA	TGTGCCAGCAGCTTCATTGGAGGGCTGGAGACCCAGTACTTC	CASSFIGGLETQYF
TRBV7-9	NA	TRBJ1-1	NA	TGTGCCAGCAGCTTAGAACAGCCGAATGAAGCTTTCTTT	CASSLEQPNEAFF
TRBV18	NA	TRBJ2-7	NA	TGTGCCAGCTCACTCACGGGACTCCTCTACGAGCAGTACTTC	CASSLTGLLYEQYF
TRBV7-8	NA	TRBJ2-3	NA	TGTGCCAGCAGCTTAGAGGGAGCCACAGATACGCAGTATTTT	CASSLEGATDTQYF